This T cell receptor beta chain is from a study of blood T cell repertoires in COVID-19. About the study: Researchers got acute and convalescent COVID-19 samples from the United States, Italy and Spain. Nucleic acid was either cDNA or gDNA, and it came from T cells, B-cell-depleted T cells, or PBMCs.

Before being deemed recovered, Cohort 3 donors had two negative PCRs, clearance, or symptom resolution. Per the study methods: Reference gene primer amplification gave nucleated cell count estimates. Assay used: immunoSEQ multiplex PCR; TCRdb lists only in-frame clones, some missing. V and J calls plus clone size are reproduced from that table; the DNA served to infer D and trimming. Among fewer than 200,000 clones listed, 65% to 90% were seen once. This sequence was found in a man in his forties or fifties who had recovered from COVID-19. The sample consisted of PBMCs or T cells enriched from blood (not recorded which).

The CDR3 here is CASSQDLAGGFSNQPQHF. Written as DNA, the CDR3 is TGCGCCAGCAGCCAAGATTTGGCGGGGGGCTTTAGCAATCAGCCCCAGCATTTT. V usage is TRBV4-1 and J usage is TRBJ1-5; TRBD1 is a possible D gene (6 bases). The V and J ends lost 0 bases and 0 bases respectively, with 15 bases between them. This CDR3 region has 18 residues. CDR1 and CDR2 from the germline V gene are MGHRA and YSYEKL.